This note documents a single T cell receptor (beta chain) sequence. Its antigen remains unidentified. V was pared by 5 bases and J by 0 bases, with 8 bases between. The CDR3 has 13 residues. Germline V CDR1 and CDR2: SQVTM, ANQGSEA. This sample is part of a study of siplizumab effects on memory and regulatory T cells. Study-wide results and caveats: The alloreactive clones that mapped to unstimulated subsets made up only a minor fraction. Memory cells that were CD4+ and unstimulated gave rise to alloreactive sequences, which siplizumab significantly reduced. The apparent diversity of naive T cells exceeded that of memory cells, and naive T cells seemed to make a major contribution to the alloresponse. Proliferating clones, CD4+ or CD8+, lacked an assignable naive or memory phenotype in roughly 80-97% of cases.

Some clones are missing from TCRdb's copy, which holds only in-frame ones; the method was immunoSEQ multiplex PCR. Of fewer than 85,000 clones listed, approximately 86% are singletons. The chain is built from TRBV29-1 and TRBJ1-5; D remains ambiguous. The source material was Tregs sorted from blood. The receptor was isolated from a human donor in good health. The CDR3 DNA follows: TGCAGCGTTCGGACCGATAGCAATCAGCCCCAGCATTTT. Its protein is CSVRTDSNQPQHF.